This TCR beta chain was identified during a study of T cell clonotyping in hematopoietic cell transplantation. This sample's time point: recipient sample about 28 days before transplant, after cytoreduction. The CDR3 sequence is 15 residues long. V was shortened by 5 bases and J by 7 bases, with 18 bases between the two germline ends. Germline assignment: CDR1 SGHRS and CDR2 YFSETQ. Using immunoSEQ multiplex PCR, the repertoire was profiled, and TCRdb retains in-frame clones only, with some absent. The sample shows over 10,000 clones, approximately 80% of them seen only once. The rearrangement joins TRBV5-1 to TRBJ1-4, with a weak D call TRBD1 (5 bases). The clonotype was recovered from a man between 60 and 75 years old with acute myeloid leukemia. Some clones in this sample may be carry-over from other donors' samples. The specimen was peripheral blood mononuclear cells, collected before stem cell transplant. This CDR3 reads CASRSTGRLVEKLFF. CDR3 nucleotide sequence: TGCGCCAGCAGGTCGACGGGACGGCTGGTTGAAAAACTGTTTTTT.